The 25 T cell receptor beta chains reported below all come from one sample, sequenced in a study of regulatory T cells in long-lasting Graves disease. The sample's time point: persistent/refractory GD, antithyroid drugs over 5 years with positive TRAb. The TCR library was made from RNA extracted from PBMCs. In building TCR beta libraries, iRepertoire HTBI primers were used together with Arm-PCR of CDR3 regions. TCRdb re-called the multiplex PCR reads with MiXCR, one entry per CDR3 protein. Among 700,000 or so distinct CDR3 sequences listed, 25% to 35% were seen once. This material consisted of peripheral blood mononuclear cells (PBMCs), taken when the disease was refractory, from a patient treated with antithyroid drugs. The source is a female donor with Graves disease.

In this sample, this clonotype turned up a few times. This chain links TRBV11-2 with TRBJ2-1; D remains ambiguous. V lost 0 bases and J lost 5, with 8 bases in between. From germline, CDR1 is SGHAT and CDR2 FQNNGV. The CDR3 contains 14 residues. This chain's CDR3 is CASSLDIRDNEQFF. DNA of the CDR3: TGTGCCAGCAGCTTAGATATCCGGGACAATGAGCAGTTCTTC.

This chain connects TRBV7-7 to TRBJ2-2; 9 bases match TRBD2. The CDR3 length is 16 residues. Per germline, CDR1 SSHAT and CDR2 FNYEAQ (reference sequence). Trimming at V came to 4 bases and at J to 2 bases, leaving 5 bases not matched to a gene. The CDR3 loop is CASSWGAGGNTGELFF. CDR3 nucleotides: TGTGCCAGCAGCTGGGGAGCGGGAGGAAACACCGGGGAGCTGTTTTTT.

The chain links TRBV20-1 to TRBJ2-1, with 8 bases fitting TRBD2. Germline CDR1 reads DFQATT; CDR2 reads SNEGSKA (reference sequence). This CDR3 region has 15 residues. The junction had 11 bases not matched to a gene; V was cut back by 5 bases and J by 5 bases. The CDR3 DNA sequence: TGCAGTGCTCGCAAGCGGGAGAGTGGGGACAATGAGCAGTTCTTC. Residues: CSARKRESGDNEQFF.

The rearrangement uses TRBV5-8 and TRBJ1-2; D is undetermined. The V end lost 4 bases, the J end lost 4 bases, and 8 bases lay between the germline ends. Germline V gene lookup returns CDR1 SGHTS and CDR2 YDEGEE. The CDR3 runs 12 residues. The chain's CDR3 is CASSVVIYGYTF. The DNA for the CDR3 is TGTGCCAGCAGCGTAGTGATCTATGGCTACACCTTC.

Only a few counts were recorded for this clonotype. The V call is TRBV4-2, the J call TRBJ1-6; D remains unclear. The germline gives CDR1 LGHNA, CDR2 YNFKEQ. The V end was cut by 5 bases, the J end by 6 bases, with 8 bases between. This CDR3 comprises 13 residues. CDR3 DNA: TGTGCCAGCAGCGTCCGGACTAATTCACCCCTCCACTTT. This codes for CASSVRTNSPLHF.

This clonotype was picked up a small number of times. The V gene is TRBV3-1, the J gene TRBJ2-2; D unresolved. CDR3 length: 14 amino acids. Germline values: CDR1 LGHDT, CDR2 YNNKEL (reference sequence). V was trimmed by 0 bases and J by 3 bases, leaving 5 bases between them. This chain's CDR3 is CASSQDGYTGELFF. The CDR3 region has the DNA TGTGCCAGCAGCCAAGATGGGTACACCGGGGAGCTGTTTTTT.

This clonotype was detected only a few times. The chain uses TRBV7-6 and TRBJ1-4, with 9 bases lining up with TRBD1. Trimming took 4 bases from V and 8 from J; bases not matched to a gene: 11. CDR1 and CDR2 from the germline V gene are SGHVS and FNYEAQ. The CDR3 extends over 16 amino acids. The CDR3 region has the DNA TGTGCCAGCAGCTCCAGCGTGGGACAGGGTTTGGAAAAACTGTTTTTT. Translated, it gives CASSSSVGQGLEKLFF.

This clonotype was seen many times. V gene TRBV28 combines with J gene TRBJ2-7; 10 nucleotides line up with TRBD1. The J segment lost 5 bases and the V segment lost 3 bases, leaving 4 bases of the junction unmatched. Germline values: CDR1 MDHEN, CDR2 SYDVKM. The CDR3 totals 14 residues. CDR3 coding DNA: TGTGCCAGCAGTTTGACAGGGGGCCCCGACGAGCAGTACTTC. Protein product: CASSLTGGPDEQYF.

This clonotype was observed many times. This rearrangement joins TRBV28 to TRBJ1-6, with no clear D. CDR3 length equals 12 residues. V was pared by 4 bases and J by 10 bases, with 8 bases between. Germline lookup yields CDR1 MDHEN and CDR2 SYDVKM. CDR3 in amino acids: CASSSPRSPLHF. CDR3 nucleotide sequence: TGTGCCAGCAGTTCCCCGAGGTCACCCCTCCACTTT.

V is TRBV20-1 and J is TRBJ1-4, with D perhaps TRBD1 (6 bases). Per germline, CDR1 DFQATT and CDR2 SNEGSKA (reference sequence). The CDR3 runs to 13 residues. Trimming took 5 bases from V and 12 from J, leaving 19 bases between them. In nucleotides, the CDR3 is TGCAGTGCTTCAGGGGACCCTAGGGAAGAACTGTTTTTT. Encoded protein: CSASGDPREELFF.

The chain joins TRBV12-3 or TRBV12-4 to TRBJ2-7; D gene uncertain. This CDR3 has 13 residues. V was clipped by 1 base and J by 7 bases, with 11 bases between them. The DNA of the CDR3 is TGTGCCAGCAGTTTAGGAGGCAAGAGGGAGCAGTACTTC. It specifies CASSLGGKREQYF.

This clonotype appeared a few times. The gene calls are TRBV29-1 and TRBJ2-7; D tentatively reads TRBD1 or TRBD2 (5 bases each). V was clipped by 6 bases and J by 0 bases, with 9 bases between them. Germline-derived CDR1 and CDR2 are SQVTM and ANQGSEA. This CDR3 contains 12 residues. CDR3 residues: CSVRDGSYEQYF. The CDR3 DNA is TGCAGCGTCCGGGACGGCTCCTACGAGCAGTACTTC.

The chain uses TRBV10-2 and TRBJ2-2; D not resolved. V lost 8 bases to trimming and J lost 6 bases, with 13 bases between them. The CDR3 loop spans 13 amino acids. Germline CDR1 and CDR2: WSHSY and SAAADI. As DNA, the CDR3 is TGCGCCAGCGGCCGTGCATACGCCGGGGAGCTGTTTTTT. This gives the protein CASGRAYAGELFF.

This clonotype was observed many times. The CDR3 spells CASSFGQGDGYTF. The CDR3 DNA follows: TGTGCCAGCAGTTTCGGGCAGGGAGATGGCTACACCTTC. V gene TRBV12-3 or TRBV12-4 combines with J gene TRBJ1-2; a weak D match, TRBD1 (5 bases). There are 13 residues in the CDR3. The germline V and J ends were trimmed by 3 bases and 6 bases, with 11 bases remaining between them.

This clonotype was seen just once. The chain links TRBV6-2 or TRBV6-3 to TRBJ2-7; D is ambiguous. Deletions cut 2 bases from V and 4 bases from J, with 9 bases between. The CDR3 spans 13 residues. Per the germline V gene, CDR1 is MNHEY and CDR2 is SVGEGT. The CDR3 bases are TGTGCCAGCAGTTACGGCAGGAATTACGAGCAGTACTTC. Its protein is CASSYGRNYEQYF.

This clonotype was recorded many times. The chain is built from TRBV6-1 and TRBJ1-2, with 10 nucleotides matching TRBD1. Germline trimming cut 6 bases from V and 4 bases from J; bases unmatched to any gene: 14. The CDR3 spans 17 residues. From germline, CDR1 is MNHNS and CDR2 SASEGT. CDR3 nucleotides: TGTGCCAGCAGGAGAGGGACAGGGGCCGTTTCCTTCTATGGCTACACCTTC. It translates to CASRRGTGAVSFYGYTF.

V usage is TRBV19 and J usage is TRBJ1-5; 7 nucleotides line up with TRBD1. Unmatched junction bases numbered 7, after V lost 7 bases and J lost 7 bases. This CDR3 region has 13 residues. Germline values: CDR1 LNHDA, CDR2 SQIVND (reference sequence). The chain's CDR3 is CASMVRGDQPQHF. The CDR3 DNA reads TGTGCCAGTATGGTCAGGGGGGACCAGCCCCAGCATTTT.

This clonotype appeared a few times. This chain links TRBV20-1 with TRBJ2-7, with a weak D call TRBD2 (6 bases). The CDR3 length is 15 residues. V lost 1 base and J 5 bases, leaving 18 bases between the germline ends. CDR1 and CDR2 (germline): DFQATT, SNEGSKA (reference sequence). CDR3 DNA: TGCAGTGCTAGAGTGGCGGGGCCCTCGAAGGACGAGCAGTACTTC. It codes for CSARVAGPSKDEQYF.

This sequence joins TRBV11-2 and TRBJ2-7; the match to TRBD1 covers 7 bases. The CDR3 spans 14 residues. From germline, CDR1 is SGHAT and CDR2 FQNNGV. The V gene end was trimmed by 5 bases and the J gene end by 3 bases; junction bases not matched to a gene: 7. CDR3 residues: CASSPSAGGYEQYF. CDR3 nucleotide sequence: TGTGCCAGCAGCCCGTCGGCAGGGGGCTACGAGCAGTACTTC.

As to this clonotype: Compared with germline, one end of the junction differs, possibly owing to a read error. The chain is built from TRBV10-3 and TRBJ1-1; 10 bases are a match to TRBD1. The CDR3 extends over 12 amino acids. The V gene's germline CDR1 is ENHRY and CDR2 SYGVKD. The CDR3: CRTRGTGAEAFF. Here the CDR3 DNA reads TGTAGAACGAGAGGGACAGGGGCTGAGGCTTTCTTT.

V gene TRBV29-1 combines with J gene TRBJ1-5; tentative D call: TRBD1 (6 bases). V lost 4 bases to trimming and J lost 3 bases, with 10 bases between them. The CDR3 covers 13 residues. Germline values: CDR1 SQVTM, CDR2 ANQGSEA. The DNA of the CDR3 is TGCAGCGTTGCGGACAGCGTCAATCAGCCCCAGCATTTT. Translating gives CSVADSVNQPQHF.

The chain recombines TRBV7-2 with TRBJ1-4; 8 positions match TRBD1. The ends lost 4 bases at V and 5 bases at J; junction bases unmatched: 3. The CDR3 is 14 residues long. In germline, CDR1 is SGHTA, CDR2 FQGNSA. The chain's CDR3 is CASSSQGVNEKLFF. The CDR3 DNA reads TGTGCCAGCAGCTCACAGGGGGTAAATGAAAAACTGTTTTTT.

The CDR3 bases are TGCGCCAGCAGCTTGAAGGCCAGCTACGAGCAGTACTTC. Translated: CASSLKASYEQYF. V is TRBV5-1 and J is TRBJ2-7; D is unclear. Germline V gene lookup returns CDR1 SGHRS and CDR2 YFSETQ. The CDR3 is 13 residues long. V gave up 1 base and J gave up 3 bases, with 8 bases separating them.

This sequence joins TRBV2 and TRBJ1-5, with D possibly being TRBD1 (6 bases). Germline CDR1 SNHLY, CDR2 FYNNEI. The V end lost 4 bases, the J end lost 8 bases, and 15 bases lay between the germline ends. The CDR3 covers 14 residues. The CDR3 sequence: CASSGNRVNEPQHF. The DNA of the CDR3 is TGTGCCAGCAGTGGAAACAGGGTGAACGAGCCCCAGCATTTT.

This clonotype was recorded many times. The chain is built from TRBV12-3 or TRBV12-4 and TRBJ2-5, with 13 positions matching TRBD2. This CDR3 has 16 amino acids. J gave up 4 bases and V 5 bases, and 7 bases lay outside the gene matches. CDR3 nucleotide sequence: TGTGCCAGCAGTCCCGGGACTAGCGGGGTCTTAGAGACCCAGTACTTC. Its translation: CASSPGTSGVLETQYF.